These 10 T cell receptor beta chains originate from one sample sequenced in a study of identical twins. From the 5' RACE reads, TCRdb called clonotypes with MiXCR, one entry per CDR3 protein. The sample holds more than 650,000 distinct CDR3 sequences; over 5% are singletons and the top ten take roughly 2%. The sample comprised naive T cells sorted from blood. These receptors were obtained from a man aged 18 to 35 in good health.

CDR3 loop: CASSPGTGGRGNQPQHF. CDR3 coding DNA: TGTGCCAGCAGCCCTGGGACAGGGGGCAGGGGCAATCAGCCCCAGCATTTT. This chain uses TRBV27 with TRBJ1-5; TRBD1 agrees at 12 bases. Trimming cost V 6 bases and J 2 bases; bases outside gene matches: 8. CDR1 and CDR2 (germline): MNHEY, SMNVEV (reference sequence). The CDR3 has 17 amino acids.

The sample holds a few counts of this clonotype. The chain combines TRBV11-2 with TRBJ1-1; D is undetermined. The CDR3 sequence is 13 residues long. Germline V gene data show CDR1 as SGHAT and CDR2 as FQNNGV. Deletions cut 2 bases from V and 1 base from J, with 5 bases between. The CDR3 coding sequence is TGTGCCAGCAGCTTACTCGCGAACACTGAAGCTTTCTTT. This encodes CASSLLANTEAFF.

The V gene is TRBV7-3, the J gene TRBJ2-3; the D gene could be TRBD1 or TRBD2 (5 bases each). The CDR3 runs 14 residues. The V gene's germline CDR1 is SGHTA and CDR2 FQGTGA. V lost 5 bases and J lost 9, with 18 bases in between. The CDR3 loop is CASSPGPSHSTQYF. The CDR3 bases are TGTGCCAGCAGCCCGGGACCTAGCCACAGCACGCAGTATTTT. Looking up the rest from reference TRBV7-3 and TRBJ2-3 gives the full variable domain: GAGVSQTPSNKVTEKGKYVELRCDPISGHTALYWYRQSLGQGPEFLIYFQGTGAADDSGLPNDRFFAVRPEGSVSTLKIQRTERGDSAVYLCASSPGPSHSTQYFGPGTRLTVL.

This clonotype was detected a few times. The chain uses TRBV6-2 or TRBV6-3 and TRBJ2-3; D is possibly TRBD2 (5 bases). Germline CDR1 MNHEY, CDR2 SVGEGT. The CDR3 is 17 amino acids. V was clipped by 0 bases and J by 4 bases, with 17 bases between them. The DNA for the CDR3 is TGTGCCAGCAGTTACTCTCCCTCTGGGGAGCACCCAGATACGCAGTATTTT. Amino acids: CASSYSPSGEHPDTQYF.

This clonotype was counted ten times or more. The CDR3 sequence: CASSLDGLPNTGELFF. In DNA, the CDR3 is TGTGCCAGCAGTTTAGACGGGCTCCCGAACACCGGGGAGCTGTTTTTT. The V gene is TRBV12-3 or TRBV12-4, the J gene TRBJ2-2; D is ambiguous. V was clipped by 1 base and J by 0 bases, with 9 bases between them. CDR3 length: 16 residues.

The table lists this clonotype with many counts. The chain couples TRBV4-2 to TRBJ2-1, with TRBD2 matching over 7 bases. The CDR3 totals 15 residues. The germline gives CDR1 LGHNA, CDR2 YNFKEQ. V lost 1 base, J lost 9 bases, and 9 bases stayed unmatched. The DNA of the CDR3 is TGTGCCAGCAGCCAAGTAGGAGGGAGGGCAGGTGAGCAGTTCTTC. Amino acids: CASSQVGGRAGEQFF.

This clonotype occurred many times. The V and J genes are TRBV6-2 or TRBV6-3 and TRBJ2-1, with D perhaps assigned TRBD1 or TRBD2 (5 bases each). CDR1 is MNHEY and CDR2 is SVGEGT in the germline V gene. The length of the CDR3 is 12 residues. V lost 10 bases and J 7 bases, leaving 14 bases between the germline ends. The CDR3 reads CATRGAQNEQFF. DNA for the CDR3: TGTGCCACCCGAGGGGCGCAGAATGAGCAGTTCTTC.

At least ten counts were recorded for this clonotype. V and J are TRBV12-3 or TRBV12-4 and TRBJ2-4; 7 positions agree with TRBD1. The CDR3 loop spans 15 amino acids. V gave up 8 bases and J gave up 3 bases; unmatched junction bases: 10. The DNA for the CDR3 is TGTGCCAGCGGGGACAGACCCCTTGACAAAAACATTCAGTACTTC. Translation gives CASGDRPLDKNIQYF.

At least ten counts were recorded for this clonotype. The CDR3 region is CASSYFGSLNSPLHF. CDR3 in DNA: TGTGCCAGCAGTTACTTTGGGTCACTTAATTCACCCCTCCACTTT. This chain links TRBV6-5 with TRBJ1-6; D not resolved. The CDR3 extends over 15 amino acids. V dropped 1 base and J dropped 6 bases, with 10 bases sitting between them. Per the germline V gene, CDR1 is MNHEY and CDR2 is SVGAGI.

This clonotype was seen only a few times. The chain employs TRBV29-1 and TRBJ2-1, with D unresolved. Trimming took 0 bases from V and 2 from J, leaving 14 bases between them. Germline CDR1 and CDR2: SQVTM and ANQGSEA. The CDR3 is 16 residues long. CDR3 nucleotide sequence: TGCAGCGTTGAAGATGAGAACCCCACCGCCTACAATGAGCAGTTCTTC. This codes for CSVEDENPTAYNEQFF.